Reported below is one TCR beta chain. Trimming left V 0 bases short and J 1 base short, with 10 bases between. The CDR3 length is 15 residues. Germline values: CDR1 SGHRS, CDR2 YFSETQ. The sample belongs to a study of blood T cell repertoires in COVID-19. The overall study: Italy, Spain and the United States were the sources of the convalescent and acute COVID-19 samples. T cells, B-cell-depleted T cells, or PBMCs supplied cDNA or gDNA.

Patients of the Seattle cohort, enrolled during active infection, were followed longitudinally. Libraries were prepared by immunoSEQ multiplex PCR; TCRdb keeps only in-frame clonotypes and omits some of them. The repertoire holds fewer than 300,000 clones, with 70% to 90% as singletons. V is TRBV5-1 and J is TRBJ1-1, with no clear D. This TCR derives from a woman in her twenties or thirties with COVID-19, enrolled during active disease. The source material was peripheral blood. Written as DNA, the CDR3 is TGCGCCAGCAGCTTGGCACAGCCGAAGAACACTGAAGCTTTCTTT. Translation gives CASSLAQPKNTEAFF. Variable domain in full (rest from reference TRBV5-1 and TRBJ1-1): KAGVTQTPRYLIKTRGQQVTLSCSPISGHRSVSWYQQTPGQGLQFLFEYFSETQRNKGNFPGRFSGRQFSNSRSEMNVSTLELGDSALYLCASSLAQPKNTEAFFGQGTRLTVV.